Listed here is a single TCR beta chain. Its antigen remains unidentified. One junction end does not reproduce the germline sequence, and a read error may be involved. These data are taken from a study of blood T cells in healthy people across ages. The study's findings and limits: When set beside aged donors, long-lived donors presented more naive CD4+ cells and higher diversity. Estimates drawn from one million T cells were deemed to understate diversity.

Germline V gives CDR1 MNHEY, CDR2 SVGAGI. The CDR3 runs to 15 residues. Next came a second PCR, run for about 6 to 11 cycles, which used a sample-barcoded 5' primer along with a J-beta primer mix. TCRdb reprocessed the 5' RACE reads with MiXCR, giving one entry per CDR3 protein. This table has approximately 730,000 distinct CDR3 sequences, 40% to 45% appearing once. The chain links TRBV6-5 to TRBJ2-6; a possible D gene is TRBD2 (6 bases). The receptor was derived from a woman aged 55-69 years in good health. The sequenced sample was blood. CDR3 DNA: TGTGCCAGCAGTTCCGGAGGGGCTGGGGCCAACGTCCCGACTTTC. It translates to CASSSGGAGANVPTF.